Following are 5 T cell receptor beta chains from one sample sequenced in a study of T cells in localized non-small cell lung cancer. TCRdb's copy holds only in-frame clones and misses some; the assay was immunoSEQ multiplex PCR. The sample lists tens of thousands of clones; approximately 90% were seen once. This specimen consisted of peripheral blood, obtained before any cancer treatment. The receptors here all came from a man aged 40 to 70 with stage I squamous cell lung carcinoma.

V and J are TRBV9 and TRBJ2-1; TRBD2 agrees at 12 bases. Germline trimming cut 0 bases from V and 3 bases from J; bases unmatched to any gene: 16. Germline V gene lookup returns CDR1 SGDLS and CDR2 YYNGEE. The CDR3 consists of 21 residues. The CDR3: CASSVVDAGLAGTPYYNEQFF. CDR3 nucleotides: TGTGCCAGCAGCGTAGTGGATGCAGGACTAGCGGGAACACCTTACTACAATGAGCAGTTCTTC.

The rearrangement uses TRBV4-3 and TRBJ1-2, with 7 bases that match TRBD1. V shed 3 bases, J shed 5 bases, and the junction held 6 bases outside the gene matches. CDR1 and CDR2 (germline): LGHNA, YSLEER. The CDR3 runs 14 residues. DNA of the CDR3: TGCGCCAGCAGCCACACAGGGGCGGGATATGGCTACACCTTC. It codes for CASSHTGAGYGYTF.

This clone turned up a few times. The chain recombines TRBV6-1 with TRBJ2-4, with D possibly called TRBD1 or TRBD2 (5 bases each). V lost 3 bases to trimming and J lost 8 bases, with 5 bases between them. Germline CDR1 reads MNHNS; CDR2 reads SASEGT. The CDR3 contains 11 residues. The CDR3 coding sequence is TGTGCCAGCAGTGAGGGGGACATTCAGTACTTC. Amino acids: CASSEGDIQYF.

This clone was seen just once. This rearrangement joins TRBV5-1 to TRBJ1-2; possible D gene TRBD1, 5 bases. The CDR3 is 14 residues long. The V and J ends lost 4 bases and 4 bases respectively, with 14 bases between them. Germline V gene sequence: CDR1 SGHRS, CDR2 YFSETQ. The CDR3 region is CASSPDTEGYGYTF. The CDR3 DNA follows: TGCGCCAGCAGCCCGGACACGGAGGGCTATGGCTACACCTTC.

The V and J genes are TRBV6-5 and TRBJ1-5; TRBD1 matches 7 bases. Germline CDR1 is MNHEY and CDR2 is SVGAGI. The CDR3 loop spans 14 amino acids. Trimming cost V 5 bases and J 4 bases; bases outside gene matches: 5. The CDR3 here is CASSTGTANQPQHF. CDR3 nucleotides: TGTGCCAGCAGTACCGGGACAGCTAATCAGCCCCAGCATTTT.